This TCR beta chain was found in a study of control samples from healthy donors and cancer patients (dated by TCRdb to the early 2020s). The CDR3 covers 17 residues, taking in both the cysteine and the phenylalanine. Left in the record is the CDR3 DNA by itself, 51 bases read in frame from the first base. V loses 1 base, J loses 2 bases, and the germline ends lie 17 bases apart. From a lookup of the germline V gene, CDR1 and CDR2 are SNHLY and FYNNEI. Points on this clone: Its recognized antigen is unknown. Base-call qualities are not available, and no considerably larger clone is one nucleotide away.

Receptor amplification or capture employed the immunoSEQ multiplex PCR assay. TCRdb limited this immuneACCESS table to in-frame rearrangements with V and J called. A share of clones is missing; checked studies link under half to unresolved V genes, and the rest is unexplained. The sample table records about 80,000 clones; 85% to 90% of these occur just once. The ten largest account for less than 6% of the sample. The sequence derives from a man aged 45-60 years in good health. Sequenced: blood. The sequence links TRBV2 to TRBJ2-5; the D gene lacks a confident call. The CDR3 loop reads CASSEEVWAVLQETQYF. The sequence in DNA is TGTGCCAGCAGTGAAGAAGTTTGGGCAGTTCTACAAGAGACCCAGTACTTC. The entire variable domain, with the stretches around the CDR3 drawn from the reference TRBV2 and TRBJ2-5 proteins, is EPEVTQTPSHQVTQMGQEVILRCVPISNHLYFYWYRQILGQKVEFLVSFYNNEISEKSEIFDDQFSVERPDGSNFTLKIRSTKLEDSAMYFCASSEEVWAVLQETQYFGPGTRLLVL.